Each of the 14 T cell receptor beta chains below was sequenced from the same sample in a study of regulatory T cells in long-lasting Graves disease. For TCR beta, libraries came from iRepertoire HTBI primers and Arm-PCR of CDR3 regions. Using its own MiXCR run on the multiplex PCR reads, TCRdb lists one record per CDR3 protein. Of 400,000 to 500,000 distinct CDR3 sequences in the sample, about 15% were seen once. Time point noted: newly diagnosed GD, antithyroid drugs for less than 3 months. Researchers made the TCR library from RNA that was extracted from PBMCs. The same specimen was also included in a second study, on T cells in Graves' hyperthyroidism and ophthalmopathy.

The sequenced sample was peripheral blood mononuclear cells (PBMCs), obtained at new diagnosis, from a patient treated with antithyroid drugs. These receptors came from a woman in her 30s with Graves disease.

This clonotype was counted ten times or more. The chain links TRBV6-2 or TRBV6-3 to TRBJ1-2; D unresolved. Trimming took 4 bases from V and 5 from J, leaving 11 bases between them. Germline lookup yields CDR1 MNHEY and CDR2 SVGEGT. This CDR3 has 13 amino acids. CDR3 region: CASSSSEGYGYTF. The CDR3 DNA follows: TGTGCCAGCAGTTCCAGTGAGGGATATGGCTACACCTTC.

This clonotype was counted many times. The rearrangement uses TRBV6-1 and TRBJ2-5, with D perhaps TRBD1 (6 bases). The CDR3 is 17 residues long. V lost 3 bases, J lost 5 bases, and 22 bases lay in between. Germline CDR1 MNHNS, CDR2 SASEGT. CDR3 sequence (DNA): TGTGCCAGCAGTGACTGGGGAAAGGCAGGGGTCGGGGAGACCCAGTACTTC. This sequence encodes CASSDWGKAGVGETQYF.

The CDR3 DNA reads as TGTGCCATCAGTGAGTCGGAGGGGGCGGCTCAGCCCCAGCATTTT. It specifies CAISESEGAAQPQHF. V gene TRBV10-3 combines with J gene TRBJ1-5; 7 bases line up with TRBD1. The CDR3 has 15 residues. V lost 0 bases and J lost 6; bases outside the gene matches: 5. Germline V gene sequence: CDR1 ENHRY, CDR2 SYGVKD.

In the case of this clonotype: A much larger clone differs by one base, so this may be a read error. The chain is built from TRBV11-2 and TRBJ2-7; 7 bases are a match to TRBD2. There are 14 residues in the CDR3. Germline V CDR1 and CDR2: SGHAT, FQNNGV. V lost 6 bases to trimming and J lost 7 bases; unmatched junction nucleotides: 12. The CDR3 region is CASRRGLAVKEQYF. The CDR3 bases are TGTGCCAGCAGACGCGGGCTAGCGGTAAAAGAGCAGTACTTC.

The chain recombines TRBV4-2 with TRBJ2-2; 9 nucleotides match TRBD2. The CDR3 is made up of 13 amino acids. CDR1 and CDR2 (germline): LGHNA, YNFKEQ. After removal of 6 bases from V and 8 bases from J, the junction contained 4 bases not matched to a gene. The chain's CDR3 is CASSPREGGELFF. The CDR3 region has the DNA TGTGCCAGCAGTCCGCGGGAGGGGGGGGAGCTGTTTTTT.

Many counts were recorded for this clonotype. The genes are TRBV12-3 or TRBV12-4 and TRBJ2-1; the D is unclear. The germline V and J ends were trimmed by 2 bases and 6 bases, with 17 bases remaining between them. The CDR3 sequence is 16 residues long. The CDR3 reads CASSLPGALIANEQFF. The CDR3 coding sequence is TGTGCCAGCAGTTTACCAGGTGCCTTGATAGCCAATGAGCAGTTCTTC.

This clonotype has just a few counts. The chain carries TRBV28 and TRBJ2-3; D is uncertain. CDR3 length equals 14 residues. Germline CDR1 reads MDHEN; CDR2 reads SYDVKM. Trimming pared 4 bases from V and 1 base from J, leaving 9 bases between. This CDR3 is CASSWSTGTDTQYF. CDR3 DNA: TGTGCCAGCAGTTGGAGCACCGGCACAGATACGCAGTATTTT.

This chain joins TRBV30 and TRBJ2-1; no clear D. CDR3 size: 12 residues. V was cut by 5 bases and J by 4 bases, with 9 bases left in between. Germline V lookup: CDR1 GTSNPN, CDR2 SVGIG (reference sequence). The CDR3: CAWRRVYNEQFF. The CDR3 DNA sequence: TGTGCCTGGCGTCGGGTGTACAATGAGCAGTTCTTC.

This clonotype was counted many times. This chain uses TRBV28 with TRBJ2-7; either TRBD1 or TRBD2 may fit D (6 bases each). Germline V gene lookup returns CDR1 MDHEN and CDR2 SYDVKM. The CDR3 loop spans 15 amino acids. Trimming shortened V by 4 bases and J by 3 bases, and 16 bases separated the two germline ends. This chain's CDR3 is CASSSHGGHRYEQYF. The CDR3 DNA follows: TGTGCCAGCAGTTCCCACGGGGGACACCGCTACGAGCAGTACTTC.

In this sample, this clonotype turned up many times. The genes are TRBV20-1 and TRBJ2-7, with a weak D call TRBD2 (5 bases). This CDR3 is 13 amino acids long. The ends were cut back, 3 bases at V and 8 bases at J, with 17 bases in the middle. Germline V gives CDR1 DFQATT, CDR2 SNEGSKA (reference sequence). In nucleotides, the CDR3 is TGCAGTGCTAGCCAGACTACCGGGGTTCAGCAGTACTTC. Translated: CSASQTTGVQQYF.

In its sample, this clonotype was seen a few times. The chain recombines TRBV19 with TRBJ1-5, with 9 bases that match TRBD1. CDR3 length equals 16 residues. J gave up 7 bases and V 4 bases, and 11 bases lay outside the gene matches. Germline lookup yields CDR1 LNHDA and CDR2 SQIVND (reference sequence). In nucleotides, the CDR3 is TGTGCCAGTAGTACACACACAGGGGGCGGTCGGCAGCCCCAGCATTTT. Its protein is CASSTHTGGGRQPQHF.

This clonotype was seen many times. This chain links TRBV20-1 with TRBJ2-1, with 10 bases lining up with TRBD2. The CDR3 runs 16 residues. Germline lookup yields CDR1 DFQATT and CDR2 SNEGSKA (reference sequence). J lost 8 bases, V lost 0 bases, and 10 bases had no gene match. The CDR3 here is CSARDRASGRTHEQFF. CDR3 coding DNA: TGCAGTGCTAGAGATAGGGCTAGCGGGAGAACCCATGAGCAGTTCTTC.

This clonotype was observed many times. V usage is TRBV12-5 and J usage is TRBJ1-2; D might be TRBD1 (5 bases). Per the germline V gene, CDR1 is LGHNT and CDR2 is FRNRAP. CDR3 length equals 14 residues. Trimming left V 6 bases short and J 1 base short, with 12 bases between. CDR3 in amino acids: CASGAGPLNYGYTF. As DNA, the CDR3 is TGTGCTAGTGGCGCGGGACCTCTTAACTATGGCTACACCTTC.

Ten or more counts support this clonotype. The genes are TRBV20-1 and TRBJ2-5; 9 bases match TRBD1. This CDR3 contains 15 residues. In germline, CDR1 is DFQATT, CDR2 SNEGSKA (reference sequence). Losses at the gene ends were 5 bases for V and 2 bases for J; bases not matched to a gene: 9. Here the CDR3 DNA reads TGCAGTGCTGGACAGGGGCCGGGGCTTCAAGAGACCCAGTACTTC. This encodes CSAGQGPGLQETQYF.